This T cell receptor (beta chain) was obtained from a study of identical twins. Study observations and caveats: Cross-sectional statistical analysis was relied on for the conclusions, without the same donors being followed. Clonotypes of the beta chain that were abundant in cord blood carried fewer insertions (memory repertoires showed none).

There are many counts of this clonotype. Its antigen is unknown. Template switching created a universal primer site, and the cDNA included unique molecular identifiers. TCRdb re-derived calls from the 5' RACE reads in MiXCR, one entry per CDR3 protein. The sample records 700,000 to 950,000 distinct CDR3 sequences, 9% to 15% being singletons. This CDR3 contains 15 residues. CDR1 and CDR2 (germline): SGHTS, YDEGEE. V lost 3 bases and J lost 2; bases outside the gene matches: 3. This sample was shared with a second study, whose subject was yellow fever vaccine responses in identical twins.

Sequences were obtained from PBMCs. The V and J genes are TRBV5-8 and TRBJ2-3, with TRBD1 matching 10 bases. This sequence originates from a woman between 18 and 29 years old in good health. The DNA of the CDR3 is TGTGCCAGCAGCTCGACAGGGGGCGACACAGATACGCAGTATTTT. This codes for CASSSTGGDTDTQYF.